What follows describes a single T cell receptor beta chain. This CDR3 is 12 amino acids long. V was clipped by 7 bases and J by 1 base; unmatched bases: 0. Germline assignment: CDR1 LNHDA and CDR2 SQIVND (reference sequence). Clones were read by immunoSEQ multiplex PCR, and TCRdb kept only the in-frame ones, dropping some. The sample has 180,000 or so clones; 87% are singletons. These data belong to a study of blood T cell repertoires in COVID-19. The wider study: Sites in the United States, Italy and Spain provided acute and convalescent COVID-19 samples.

The chain uses TRBV19 and TRBJ2-5; 7 nucleotides align to TRBD1. This receptor was taken from a man aged 40-49 years with active or convalescent COVID-19. The sequenced sample was peripheral blood. The CDR3 sequence: CASNRGQETQYF. In DNA, the CDR3 is TGTGCCAGTAACAGGGGCCAAGAGACCCAGTACTTC.